The 15 T cell receptor beta chains reported below all come from one sample, sequenced in a study of OX40 agonist ivuxolimab in advanced cancers. Assay: immunoSEQ multiplex PCR; the TCRdb copy retains only in-frame clones and omits some. The sample contains roughly 86,000 clones, around 86% of which appear only once. This material consisted of CD4+ or CD8+ T cells sorted from blood, taken in a trial of the OX40 agonist ivuxolimab. These receptors all come from an adult with an advanced solid tumor such as melanoma, head and neck, liver or kidney cancer.

The V and J genes are TRBV7-2 and TRBJ2-5; D not resolved. Looked up from germline, CDR1 is SGHTA and CDR2 is FQGNSA. The V and J ends lost 2 bases and 4 bases respectively, with 8 bases between them. CDR3 length: 13 amino acids. The CDR3, as DNA: TGTGCCAGCAGCTTATTTGGGTCAGAGACCCAGTACTTC. Translating it yields CASSLFGSETQYF.

The chain combines TRBV11-3 with TRBJ2-7; a possible D gene is TRBD2 (6 bases). V shed 3 bases and J shed 3 bases, with 9 bases lying between them. Germline V CDR1 and CDR2: SGHNT, YENEEA. The CDR3 covers 13 residues. CDR3 protein: CASSLWGDYEQYF. The CDR3 bases are TGTGCCAGCAGCTTGTGGGGGGACTACGAGCAGTACTTC.

The gene calls are TRBV7-2 and TRBJ2-5, with D uncertain. The CDR3 runs to 12 residues. Germline V gene lookup returns CDR1 SGHTA and CDR2 FQGNSA. V was trimmed by 4 bases and J by 3 bases, leaving 6 bases between them. The chain's CDR3 is CASSSSEETQYF. DNA for the CDR3: TGTGCCAGCAGCTCCTCAGAAGAGACCCAGTACTTC.

The genes are TRBV30 and TRBJ1-6; D gene ambiguous. The V gene lost 5 bases and the J gene lost 5 bases, with 13 bases spanning the gap. The CDR3 contains 14 residues. Germline V gives CDR1 GTSNPN, CDR2 SVGIG (reference sequence). In nucleotides, the CDR3 is TGTGCCTGGGCCTTGAGCGTGAATAATTCACCCCTCCACTTT. It yields the protein CAWALSVNNSPLHF.

V gene TRBV7-2 combines with J gene TRBJ2-6; 7 bases align to TRBD1. The CDR3 has 16 residues. The J segment lost 1 base and the V segment lost 6 bases, leaving 6 bases of the junction unmatched. Germline loops: CDR1 SGHTA, CDR2 FQGNSA. The CDR3 here is CASSRDSNSGANVLTF. The CDR3 DNA reads as TGTGCCAGCAGTCGGGACAGCAATTCTGGGGCCAACGTCCTGACTTTC. The entire variable domain, with the rest obtained from reference TRBV7-2 and TRBJ2-6, is as follows: GAGVSQSPSNKVTEKGKDVELRCDPISGHTALYWYRQSLGQGLEFLIYFQGNSAPDKSGLPSDRFSAERTGGSVSTLTIQRTQQEDSAVYLCASSRDSNSGANVLTFGAGSRLTVL.

The sample holds one count of this clone. This chain joins TRBV6-1 and TRBJ2-2; 9 bases map to TRBD1. This CDR3 region has 15 residues. Looked up from germline, CDR1 is MNHNS and CDR2 is SASEGT. J gave up 5 bases and V 5 bases, and 6 bases lay outside the gene matches. The DNA for the CDR3 is TGTGCCAGCAGTTGGGGACAGGGTCTTACCGGGGAGCTGTTTTTT. Protein product: CASSWGQGLTGELFF.

This chain connects TRBV28 to TRBJ2-1; D remains ambiguous. Germline values: CDR1 MDHEN, CDR2 SYDVKM. The CDR3 extends over 15 amino acids. V gave up 5 bases and J gave up 4 bases, with 15 bases separating them. CDR3 sequence: CASSTAGSAYNEQFF. The CDR3 coding sequence is TGTGCCAGCAGTACCGCCGGGTCCGCTTACAATGAGCAGTTCTTC.

This clone was detected once. This chain uses TRBV7-4 with TRBJ2-1; no clear D. The CDR3 extends over 14 amino acids. Germline V lookup: CDR1 SGHVT, CDR2 SQSDAQ. Trimming cost V 8 bases and J 5 bases, with 16 bases left between them. CDR3 DNA sequence: TGTGCCAGCCCCCCGGCAGGAAAACACAATGAGCAGTTCTTC. It specifies CASPPAGKHNEQFF. The full variable domain, rest sourced from reference TRBV7-4 and TRBJ2-1, is GAGVSQSPRYKVAKRGRDVALRCDSISGHVTLYWYRQTLGQGSEVLTYSQSDAQRDKSGRPSGRFSAERPERSVSTLKIQRTEQGDSAVYLCASPPAGKHNEQFFGPGTRLTVL.

The chain employs TRBV28 and TRBJ1-1, with D unresolved. V was trimmed by 2 bases and J by 11 bases, leaving 12 bases between them. Germline CDR1 reads MDHEN; CDR2 reads SYDVKM. There are 12 residues in the CDR3. The CDR3 DNA reads TGTGCCAGCAGTTTAGATGGTCCAAGGGCTTTCTTT. Translating it yields CASSLDGPRAFF.

The genes are TRBV18 and TRBJ2-7, with D maybe TRBD2 (6 bases). Germline V gene lookup returns CDR1 KGHSH and CDR2 LQKENI. Between the trimmed V and J ends, which lost 3 bases and 12 bases, there was a span of 24 bases. This CDR3 is 15 amino acids long. In DNA form, the CDR3 reads TGTGCCAGCTCACCCCCGGGACTCGCTAAACGTTGGTGGTACTTC. Translating it yields CASSPPGLAKRWWYF.

The table lists this clone with a count of one. The identical CDR3 is also encoded by other nucleotide sequences in the sample. V usage is TRBV5-1 and J usage is TRBJ1-3; TRBD1 matches 12 bases. The J segment lost 2 bases and the V segment lost 1 base, leaving 10 bases of the junction unmatched. CDR3 length: 19 residues. Per the germline V gene, CDR1 is SGHRS and CDR2 is YFSETQ. The DNA of the CDR3 is TGCGCCAGCAGCTTGCTTCCGACGGGACAGGGGGCGACTGGAAACACCATATATTTT. It encodes CASSLLPTGQGATGNTIYF.

The gene calls are TRBV5-1 and TRBJ2-7; 9 bases are a match to TRBD1. Losses at the gene ends were 2 bases for V and 5 bases for J; bases not matched to a gene: 8. Germline V gene sequence: CDR1 SGHRS, CDR2 YFSETQ. The CDR3 has 15 residues. The CDR3 protein is CASSFNRGRSDEQYF. Here the CDR3 DNA reads TGCGCCAGCAGCTTTAACAGGGGGCGGAGCGACGAGCAGTACTTC.

The rearrangement joins TRBV7-6 to TRBJ2-3; D is unclear. Trimming stripped 4 bases from V and 6 bases from J, with 17 bases between. Germline values: CDR1 SGHVS, CDR2 FNYEAQ. This CDR3 contains 15 residues. The chain's CDR3 is CASSSTRSPRDTQYF. The CDR3 DNA follows: TGTGCCAGCAGCTCCACCCGGTCCCCGAGGGATACGCAGTATTTT.

The chain links TRBV27 to TRBJ1-3; 7 positions agree with TRBD1. The CDR3 spans 13 residues. Germline V lookup: CDR1 MNHEY, CDR2 SMNVEV (reference sequence). V gave up 6 bases and J gave up 4 bases; unmatched junction bases: 3. The CDR3 is CASSGGQGNTIYF. The CDR3 bases are TGTGCCAGCAGCGGGGGACAGGGAAACACCATATATTTT.

The chain couples TRBV6-5 to TRBJ2-7; D is perhaps TRBD1 or TRBD2 (5 bases each). V lost 8 bases and J 1 base, leaving 18 bases between the germline ends. Germline lookup yields CDR1 MNHEY and CDR2 SVGAGI. The CDR3 is 15 residues long. CDR3 in amino acids: CASQTAGTPSYEQYF. The CDR3 DNA reads as TGTGCCAGCCAGACAGCCGGGACCCCGTCCTACGAGCAGTACTTC.